Given below is one T cell receptor beta chain in context. Its antigen is unknown. The sample belongs to a study of shared clonotypes between healthy human individuals. Findings of the study overall: Rarefaction curves obtained for sorted subsets showed sequencing incomplete despite large depth.

This CDR3 has 18 amino acids. The V end was cut by 0 bases, the J end by 7 bases, with 19 bases between. Looked up from germline, CDR1 is MNHEY and CDR2 is SMNVEV (reference sequence). The study separated CD4+ cells into CD45RA+ naive and CD45RA-negative memory subsets. The authors split each subset's genomic DNA evenly across several immunoSEQ plates. Profiled with immunoSEQ multiplex PCR; TCRdb holds only in-frame clones, not every one. The table has about 1 million clones, around 74% seen once. The specimen was memory CD4+ T cells sorted from blood. The sample's subset: CD45RA-negative fraction. The sequence was obtained from a man aged 18 to 35 in good health. The gene calls are TRBV27 and TRBJ1-6; D may be TRBD1 (5 bases). In DNA, the CDR3 is TGTGCCAGCAGTTTATCTCGGAGCCGGGCAGGGCGGAATTCACCCCTCCACTTT. Encoded protein: CASSLSRSRAGRNSPLHF.